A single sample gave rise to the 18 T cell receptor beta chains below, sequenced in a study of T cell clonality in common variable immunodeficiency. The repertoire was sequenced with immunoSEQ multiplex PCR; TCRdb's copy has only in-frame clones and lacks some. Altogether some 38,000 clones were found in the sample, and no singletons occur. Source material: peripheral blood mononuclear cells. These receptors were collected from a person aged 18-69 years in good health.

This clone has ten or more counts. The chain's CDR3 is CASSNPGQGAYQPQHF. CDR3 DNA (partial): TGTGCCAGCTCAAATCCGGGACAGGGGGCATATCAGCCC. This chain links TRBV6-2 or TRBV6-3 with TRBJ1-5, with 12 bases matching TRBD1. The read gets to within 3 residues of the CDR3 end, and the germline J gene fills in the rest. Germline loops: CDR1 MNHEY, CDR2 SVGEGT. The CDR3 runs 16 residues. V lost 8 bases to trimming and J lost 5 bases; unmatched junction nucleotides: 10.

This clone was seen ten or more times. The CDR3 reads CASSFSADTQYF. The CDR3 DNA, read in part, is TGTGCCAGCAGCTTTTCCGCAGATACG. V and J are TRBV11-2 and TRBJ2-3; no clear D. The read terminates 3 residues before the CDR3 end, so the remaining end is supplied by the germline J gene. The CDR3 consists of 12 residues. Trimming removed 3 bases at V and 4 bases at J, with 5 bases between. CDR1 is SGHAT, CDR2 FQNNGV, per germline.

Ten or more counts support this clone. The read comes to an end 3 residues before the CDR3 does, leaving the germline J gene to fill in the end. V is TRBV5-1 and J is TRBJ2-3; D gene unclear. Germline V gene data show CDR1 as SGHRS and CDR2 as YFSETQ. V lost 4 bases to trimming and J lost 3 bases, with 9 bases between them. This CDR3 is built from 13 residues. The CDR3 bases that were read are TGCGCCAGCAGCCCGGGTCCTACAGATACG. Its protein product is CASSPGPTDT. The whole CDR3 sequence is CASSPGPTDTQYF.

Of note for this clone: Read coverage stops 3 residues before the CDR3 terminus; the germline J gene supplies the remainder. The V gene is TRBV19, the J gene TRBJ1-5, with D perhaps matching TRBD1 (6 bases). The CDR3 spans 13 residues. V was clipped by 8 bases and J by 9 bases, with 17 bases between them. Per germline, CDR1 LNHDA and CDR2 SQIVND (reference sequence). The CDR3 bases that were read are TGTGCCAGTCGGAGCACAGGGTCCTGGCCC. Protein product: CASRSTGSWP. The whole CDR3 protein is CASRSTGSWPQHF.

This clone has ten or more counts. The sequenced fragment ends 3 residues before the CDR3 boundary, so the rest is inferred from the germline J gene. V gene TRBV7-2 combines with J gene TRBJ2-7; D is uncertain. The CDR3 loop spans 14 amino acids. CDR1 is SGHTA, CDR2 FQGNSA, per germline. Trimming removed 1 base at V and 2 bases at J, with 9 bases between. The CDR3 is CASSLGASAYEQYF. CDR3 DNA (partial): TGTGCCAGCAGCTTAGGAGCAAGTGCCTACGAG.

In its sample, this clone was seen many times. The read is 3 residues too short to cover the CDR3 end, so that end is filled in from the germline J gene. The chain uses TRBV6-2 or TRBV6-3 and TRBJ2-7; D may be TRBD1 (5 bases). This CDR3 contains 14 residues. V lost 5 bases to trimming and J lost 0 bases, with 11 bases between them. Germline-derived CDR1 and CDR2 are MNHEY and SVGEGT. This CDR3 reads CASSDSIFSYEQYF. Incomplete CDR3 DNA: TGTGCCAGCAGTGACAGTATATTCTCCTACGAG.

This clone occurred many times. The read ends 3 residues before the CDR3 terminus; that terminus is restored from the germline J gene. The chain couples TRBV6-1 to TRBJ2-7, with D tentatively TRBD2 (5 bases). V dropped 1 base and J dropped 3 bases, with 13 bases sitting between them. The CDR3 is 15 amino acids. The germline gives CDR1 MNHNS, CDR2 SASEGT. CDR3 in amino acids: CASSEGGHKDYEQYF. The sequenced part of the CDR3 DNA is TGTGCCAGCAGTGAAGGAGGGCACAAAGACTACGAG.

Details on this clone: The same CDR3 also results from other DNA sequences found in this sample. The CDR3 reads CASSFNREAANGYTF. The part of the CDR3 DNA that was read is TGTGCCAGTAGTTTCAACAGGGAAGCGGCCAATGGC. This sequence joins TRBV19 and TRBJ1-2, with D possibly being TRBD1 (6 bases). The CDR3 end is not reached by the read, which stops 3 residues before it; the germline J gene fills it in. V lost 5 bases and J lost 6, with 19 bases in between. Germline assignment: CDR1 LNHDA and CDR2 SQIVND (reference sequence). CDR3 length: 15 residues.

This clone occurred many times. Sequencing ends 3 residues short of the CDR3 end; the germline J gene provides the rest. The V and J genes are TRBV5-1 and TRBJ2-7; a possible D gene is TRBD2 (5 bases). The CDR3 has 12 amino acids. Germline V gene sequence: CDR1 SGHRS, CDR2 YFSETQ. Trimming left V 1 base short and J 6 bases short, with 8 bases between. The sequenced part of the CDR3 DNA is TGCGCCAGCAGCTTGTTCGGGGTCGAG. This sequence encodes CASSLFGVE. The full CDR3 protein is CASSLFGVEQYF.

The CDR3 sequence is CASSHKMRGNTEAFF. CDR3 bases read: TGTGCCAGCAGCCACAAAATGAGGGGGAACACTGAA. This chain connects TRBV7-9 to TRBJ1-1, with D maybe TRBD1 (5 bases). Sequencing ends 3 residues short of the CDR3 end; the germline J gene provides the rest. Trimming stripped 5 bases from V and 1 base from J, with 14 bases between. This CDR3 spans 15 amino acids. The germline V gene has CDR1 SEHNR and CDR2 FQNEAQ (reference sequence). The full variable domain, completed using reference TRBV7-9 and TRBJ1-1, is DTGVSQNPRHKITKRGQNVTFRCDPISEHNRLYWYRQTLGQGPEFLTYFQNEAQLEKSRLLSDRFSAERPKGSFSTLEIQRTEQGDSAMYLCASSHKMRGNTEAFFGQGTRLTVV.

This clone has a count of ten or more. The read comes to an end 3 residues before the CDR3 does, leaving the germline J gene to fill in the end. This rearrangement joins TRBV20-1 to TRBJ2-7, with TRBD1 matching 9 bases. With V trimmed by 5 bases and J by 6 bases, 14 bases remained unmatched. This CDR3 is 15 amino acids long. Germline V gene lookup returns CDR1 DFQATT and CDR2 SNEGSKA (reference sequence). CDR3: CSALSPGTGSGEQYF. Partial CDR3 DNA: TGCAGTGCTCTTAGTCCCGGGACAGGGTCCGGCGAG.

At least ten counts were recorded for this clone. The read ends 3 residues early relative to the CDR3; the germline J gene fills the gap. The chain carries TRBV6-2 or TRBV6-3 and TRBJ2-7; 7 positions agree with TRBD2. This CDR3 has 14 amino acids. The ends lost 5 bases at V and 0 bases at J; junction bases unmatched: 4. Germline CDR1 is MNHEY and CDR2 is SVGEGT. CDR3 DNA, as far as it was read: TGTGCCAGCAGTCCCCAGCGGGACTCCTACGAG. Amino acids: CASSPQRDSYE. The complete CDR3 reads CASSPQRDSYEQYF.

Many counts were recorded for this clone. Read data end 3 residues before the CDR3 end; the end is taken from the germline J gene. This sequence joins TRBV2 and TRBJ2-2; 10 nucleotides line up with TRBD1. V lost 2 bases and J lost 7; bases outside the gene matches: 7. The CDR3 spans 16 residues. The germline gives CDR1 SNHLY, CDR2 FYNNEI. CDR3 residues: CASSERGQGWNGELFF. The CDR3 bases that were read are TGTGCCAGCAGTGAAAGGGGACAGGGGTGGAACGGGGAG. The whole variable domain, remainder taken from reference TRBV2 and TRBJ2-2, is EPEVTQTPSHQVTQMGQEVILRCVPISNHLYFYWYRQILGQKVEFLVSFYNNEISEKSEIFDDQFSVERPDGSNFTLKIRSTKLEDSAMYFCASSERGQGWNGELFFGEGSRLTVL.

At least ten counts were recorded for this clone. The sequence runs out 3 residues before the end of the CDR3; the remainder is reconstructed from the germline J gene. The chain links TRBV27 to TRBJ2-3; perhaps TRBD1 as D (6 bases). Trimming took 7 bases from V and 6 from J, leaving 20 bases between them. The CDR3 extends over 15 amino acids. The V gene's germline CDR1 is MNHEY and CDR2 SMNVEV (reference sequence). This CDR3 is CASKLGTGKTDTQYF. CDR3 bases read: TGTGCCAGCAAATTAGGTACAGGGAAGACTGATACG.

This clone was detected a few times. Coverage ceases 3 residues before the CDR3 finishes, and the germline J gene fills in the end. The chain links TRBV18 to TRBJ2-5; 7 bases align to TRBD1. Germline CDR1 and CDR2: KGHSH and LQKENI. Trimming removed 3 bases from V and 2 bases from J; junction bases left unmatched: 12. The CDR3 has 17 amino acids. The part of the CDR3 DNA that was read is TGTGCCAGCTCACCGCAGGGGCAGGGGGTATGGCAAGAGACC. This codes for CASSPQGQGVWQET. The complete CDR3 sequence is CASSPQGQGVWQETQYF.

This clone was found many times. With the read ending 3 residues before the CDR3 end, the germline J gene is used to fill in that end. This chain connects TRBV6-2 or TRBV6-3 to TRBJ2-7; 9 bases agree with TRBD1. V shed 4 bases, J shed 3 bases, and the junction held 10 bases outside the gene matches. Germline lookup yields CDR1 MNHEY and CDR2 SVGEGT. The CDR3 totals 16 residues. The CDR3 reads CASSFQDPGQGYEQYF. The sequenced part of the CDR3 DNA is TGTGCCAGCAGTTTCCAAGACCCGGGACAGGGCTACGAG.

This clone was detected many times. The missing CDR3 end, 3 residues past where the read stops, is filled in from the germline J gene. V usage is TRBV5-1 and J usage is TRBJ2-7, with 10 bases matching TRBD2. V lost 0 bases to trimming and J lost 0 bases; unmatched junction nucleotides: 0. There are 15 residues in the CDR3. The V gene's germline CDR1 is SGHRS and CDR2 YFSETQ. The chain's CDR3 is CASSLGLAGSYEQYF. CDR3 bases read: TGCGCCAGCAGCTTGGGACTAGCGGGCTCCTACGAG.

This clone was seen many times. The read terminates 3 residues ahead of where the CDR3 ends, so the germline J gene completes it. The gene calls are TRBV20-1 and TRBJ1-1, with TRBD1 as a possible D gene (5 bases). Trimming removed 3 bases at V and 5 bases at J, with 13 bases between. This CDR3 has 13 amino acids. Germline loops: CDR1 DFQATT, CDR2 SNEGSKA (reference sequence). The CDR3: CSARPWGNTEAFF. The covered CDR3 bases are TGCAGTGCTAGGCCTTGGGGCAATACTGAA.